The 21 T cell receptor beta chains below were found in one sample sequenced in a study of T-cell memory formation after mild COVID-19 (dated by TCRdb to the early 2020s). The library was made by 5' RACE. The data were produced on an Illumina NovaSeq 6000. TCRdb applied fastp at Q25 and MiXCR to the public reads, then kept only in-frame beta chains. Rows with one shared CDR3 protein collapse into an entry with the most common genes and DNA. The sample has hundreds of thousands of distinct CDR3 sequences on record, around 20% of them singletons. 8.4% of the sample is held by the ten biggest clonotypes. What was sequenced was PBMCs or a T cell subset sorted from them (not recorded which). The receptors originated from an adult woman who had mild COVID-19 (a few samples of this study predate the infection). The sample titles of this study are shuffled in the database, so cell type and time point are left out; the donor was told from shared clones.

This clonotype was detected a few times. This chain joins TRBV7-9 and TRBJ1-5, with D possibly TRBD1 on 5 matching bases. Germline V gene sequence: CDR1 SEHNR, CDR2 FQNEAQ (reference sequence). This CDR3 contains 14 residues. Trimming pared 5 bases from V and 1 base from J, leaving 9 bases between. CDR3 protein: CASSTGRSNQPQHF. Here the CDR3 DNA reads TGTGCCAGCAGCACGGGACGGAGCAATCAGCCCCAGCATTTT.

The gene calls are TRBV25-1 and TRBJ2-1, with D unclear. The CDR3 spans 13 residues. V lost 6 bases, J lost 2 bases, and 8 bases lay in between. Germline CDR1 MGHDK, CDR2 SYGVNS. CDR3 amino acids: CASSTTAYNEQFF. In nucleotides, the CDR3 is TGTGCCAGCAGCACAACTGCCTACAATGAGCAGTTCTTC.

This chain connects TRBV7-2 to TRBJ1-2, with unresolved D. CDR3 length: 14 residues. V gave up 5 bases and J gave up 4 bases, with 14 bases separating them. From germline, CDR1 is SGHTA and CDR2 FQGNSA. CDR3 sequence reads: CASSPQDNAYGYTF. The CDR3 coding sequence is TGTGCCAGCAGCCCCCAAGACAACGCCTATGGCTACACCTTC.

Ten or more counts support this clonotype. The chain recombines TRBV9 with TRBJ2-1, with unresolved D. CDR3 length equals 13 residues. Germline values: CDR1 SGDLS, CDR2 YYNGEE. The V gene lost 2 bases and the J gene lost 9 bases, with 12 bases spanning the gap. In nucleotides, the CDR3 is TGTGCCAGCAGCGTCAGGACCGTGAGTGAGCAGTTCTTC. This codes for CASSVRTVSEQFF.

At least ten counts were recorded for this clonotype. V and J are TRBV7-9 and TRBJ2-2; a weak D match, TRBD2 (6 bases). The V gene's germline CDR1 is SEHNR and CDR2 FQNEAQ (reference sequence). Between the trimmed V and J ends, which lost 8 bases and 6 bases, there was a span of 13 bases. CDR3 length equals 13 residues. This CDR3 reads CASRIRESGELFF. The CDR3 region has the DNA TGTGCCAGCCGGATTCGGGAGTCCGGGGAGCTGTTTTTT. Full variable domain (missing parts from reference TRBV7-9 and TRBJ2-2): DTGVSQNPRHKITKRGQNVTFRCDPISEHNRLYWYRQTLGQGPEFLTYFQNEAQLEKSRLLSDRFSAERPKGSFSTLEIQRTEQGDSAMYLCASRIRESGELFFGEGSRLTVL.

This clonotype was seen a few times. The chain's CDR3 is CAWRSRGLSGNTIYF. The CDR3 bases are TGTGCCTGGCGTAGCAGGGGCCTCTCTGGAAACACCATATATTTT. J is TRBJ1-3 and V is TRBV30, with TRBD1 as a possible D gene (6 bases). V lost 5 bases and J 0 bases, leaving 14 bases between the germline ends. This CDR3 comprises 15 residues. Germline CDR1 GTSNPN, CDR2 SVGIG (reference sequence).

The J gene is TRBJ2-7, the V gene TRBV19, with D perhaps TRBD1 (6 bases). CDR3 size: 15 residues. V was trimmed by 1 base and J by 4 bases, leaving 14 bases between them. Germline V gene sequence: CDR1 LNHDA, CDR2 SQIVND (reference sequence). CDR3 coding DNA: TGTGCCAGTAGTATAGGTGGTGGACAGCAATACGAGCAGTACTTC. Amino acid sequence: CASSIGGGQQYEQYF.

The J gene is TRBJ2-7, the V gene TRBV15; D ambiguous. This CDR3 has 13 amino acids. CDR1 and CDR2 (germline): LNHNV, YYDKDF (reference sequence). The ends were cut back, 0 bases at V and 6 bases at J, with 9 bases in the middle. The CDR3: CATSRDFGGEQYF. Here the CDR3 DNA reads TGTGCCACCAGCAGAGATTTCGGCGGCGAGCAGTACTTC.

The chain links TRBV6-6 to TRBJ1-1; D gene ambiguous. Trimming took off 10 bases at V and 6 bases at J, with 12 bases between the two ends. Germline loops: CDR1 MNHNY, CDR2 SVGAGI (reference sequence). The CDR3 is 11 amino acids. CDR3 protein: CATLPDSEAFF. The CDR3 DNA reads TGTGCCACCTTACCGGACTCTGAAGCTTTCTTT.

CDR3 bases: TGCGCCAGCAGCTTGGACGTCAGGGCGAACACCGGGGAGCTGTTTTTT. Its protein product is CASSLDVRANTGELFF. The chain joins TRBV5-1 to TRBJ2-2; possible D gene TRBD1, 5 bases. This CDR3 is built from 16 residues. The germline V gene encodes CDR1 SGHRS and CDR2 YFSETQ. V shed 0 bases and J shed 0 bases, with 9 bases lying between them. Looking up the rest from reference TRBV5-1 and TRBJ2-2 gives the full variable domain: KAGVTQTPRYLIKTRGQQVTLSCSPISGHRSVSWYQQTPGQGLQFLFEYFSETQRNKGNFPGRFSGRQFSNSRSEMNVSTLELGDSALYLCASSLDVRANTGELFFGEGSRLTVL.

This clonotype was seen a few times. V usage is TRBV29-1 and J usage is TRBJ1-2; D is unclear. The germline V gene encodes CDR1 SQVTM and CDR2 ANQGSEA. The CDR3 runs to 13 residues. The ends were cut back, 0 bases at V and 8 bases at J, with 13 bases in the middle. The CDR3 region has the DNA TGCAGCGTTGAAGATCCCCTAAACAGAGGCTACACCTTC. Translated, it gives CSVEDPLNRGYTF.

This clonotype was observed a handful of times. The chain joins TRBV20-1 to TRBJ2-7; a weak D match, TRBD1 (6 bases). The CDR3 length is 13 residues. Germline lookup yields CDR1 DFQATT and CDR2 SNEGSKA (reference sequence). Between the trimmed V and J ends, which lost 4 bases and 3 bases, there was a span of 13 bases. The CDR3 sequence is CSAITGLLYEQYF. As DNA, the CDR3 is TGCAGTGCTATCACAGGGTTGCTCTACGAGCAGTACTTC.

This clonotype was seen a few times. The chain recombines TRBV6-5 with TRBJ2-5; D is unclear. Germline loops: CDR1 MNHEY, CDR2 SVGAGI. V lost 3 bases to trimming and J lost 7 bases, with 6 bases between them. The CDR3 sequence is 11 residues long. The CDR3 coding sequence is TGTGCCAGCAGTTATCTCGGGACCCAGTACTTC. It codes for CASSYLGTQYF.

The V call is TRBV27, the J call TRBJ2-2, with D unresolved. The CDR3 length is 15 residues. The V gene's germline CDR1 is MNHEY and CDR2 SMNVEV (reference sequence). V lost 3 bases to trimming and J lost 2 bases, with 10 bases between them. CDR3 amino acids: CASSLYQTNTGELFF. The DNA for the CDR3 is TGTGCCAGCAGTTTGTACCAAACAAACACCGGGGAGCTGTTTTTT.

The V and J genes are TRBV5-1 and TRBJ2-2, with D perhaps TRBD2 (6 bases). Trimming removed 0 bases at V and 6 bases at J, with 18 bases between. The CDR3 runs to 17 residues. CDR1 and CDR2 (germline): SGHRS, YFSETQ. The CDR3 region is CASSLGVGGPRAGELFF. CDR3 bases: TGCGCCAGCAGCTTGGGTGTCGGGGGACCCAGGGCCGGGGAGCTGTTTTTT.

The sample holds a few counts of this clonotype. The chain couples TRBV10-3 to TRBJ1-5, with TRBD1 identical over 8 bases. V was clipped by 0 bases and J by 0 bases; unmatched bases: 4. CDR1 and CDR2 (germline): ENHRY, SYGVKD. This CDR3 comprises 17 residues. The CDR3 nucleotides are TGTGCCATCAGTGAGTCGACAGGGGACCATAGCAATCAGCCCCAGCATTTT. The encoded protein is CAISESTGDHSNQPQHF.

V gene TRBV5-1 combines with J gene TRBJ1-5; 10 nucleotides agree with TRBD1. The CDR3 is 15 residues long. V was pared by 4 bases and J by 7 bases, with 8 bases of the junction left unmatched. The germline CDR1 and CDR2 sequences are SGHRS and YFSETQ. The CDR3 protein is CASSLGTGEGQPQHF. The CDR3 region has the DNA TGCGCCAGCAGCCTTGGGACAGGGGAAGGGCAGCCCCAGCATTTT.

This chain uses TRBV18 with TRBJ2-5, with D perhaps TRBD1 (5 bases). V shed 1 base and J shed 5 bases, with 11 bases lying between them. The CDR3 has 14 residues. From germline, CDR1 is KGHSH and CDR2 LQKENI. CDR3 nucleotides: TGTGCCAGCTCACCACTCTCCAGGGCGGAGACCCAGTACTTC. It is translated as CASSPLSRAETQYF.

This clonotype was counted ten times or more. V is TRBV18 and J is TRBJ2-7; D call uncertain. The CDR3 contains 13 residues. Looked up from germline, CDR1 is KGHSH and CDR2 is LQKENI. V lost 4 bases, J lost 1 base, and 8 bases lay in between. CDR3 sequence reads: CASSLDLSYEQYF. In DNA, the CDR3 is TGTGCCAGCTCACTGGACCTTTCCTACGAGCAGTACTTC.

The chain combines TRBV6-1 with TRBJ2-7; no firm D call. This CDR3 is 14 amino acids long. Germline-derived CDR1 and CDR2 are MNHNS and SASEGT. Deletions cut 3 bases from V and 3 bases from J, with 12 bases between. CDR3 sequence reads: CASSDRPFFYEQYF. In DNA, the CDR3 is TGTGCCAGCAGTGACAGGCCGTTCTTCTACGAGCAGTACTTC.

The chain couples TRBV11-3 to TRBJ1-2; D is unclear. Germline-derived CDR1 and CDR2 are SGHNT and YENEEA. The CDR3 is 15 residues long. Between the trimmed V and J ends, which lost 5 bases and 3 bases, there was a span of 16 bases. The CDR3 protein is CASSAGGLEYYGYTF. CDR3 DNA: TGTGCCAGCAGCGCGGGCGGGCTGGAATACTATGGCTACACCTTC.